These 14 T cell receptor beta chains were sequenced from one sample in a study of shared clonotypes between healthy human individuals. Clones were read by immunoSEQ multiplex PCR, and TCRdb kept only the in-frame ones, dropping some. The sample lists approximately 480,000 clones; over 75% were seen once. The sequenced sample consisted of PBMCs. Source of these receptors: a woman aged 40 to 49 in good health. Some clones in this sample may be carry-over from other donors' samples.

V gene TRBV7-9 combines with J gene TRBJ2-1; 14 positions agree with TRBD2. The germline V gene encodes CDR1 SEHNR and CDR2 FQNEAQ (reference sequence). The CDR3 is made up of 14 amino acids. Trimming removed 5 bases from V and 10 bases from J; junction bases left unmatched: 4. In DNA form, the CDR3 reads TGTGCCAGCAGCCCCGGACTAGCGGGAGGCGAGCAGTTCTTC. Translating it yields CASSPGLAGGEQFF.

V usage is TRBV7-6 and J usage is TRBJ2-7; D call uncertain. The V end was cut by 2 bases, the J end by 4 bases, with 9 bases between. Germline lookup yields CDR1 SGHVS and CDR2 FNYEAQ. This CDR3 contains 13 residues. The CDR3 DNA is TGTGCCAGCAGCTTAACCCACGTATACGAGCAGTACTTC. Translated, it gives CASSLTHVYEQYF.

This clone is a singleton in its sample. V usage is TRBV6-5 and J usage is TRBJ1-6, with a weak D call TRBD1 (6 bases). Trimming shortened V by 2 bases and J by 7 bases, and 9 bases separated the two germline ends. CDR1 is MNHEY, CDR2 SVGAGI, per germline. The CDR3 loop spans 14 amino acids. Written as DNA, the CDR3 is TGTGCCAGCAGTTACGGGGGGCGGAATTCACCCCTCCACTTT. Amino acids: CASSYGGRNSPLHF.

V and J are TRBV19 and TRBJ2-2, with 12 bases that match TRBD2. The CDR3 extends over 16 amino acids. The trim removed 3 bases at V and 6 bases at J, leaving 5 bases unmatched. Germline assignment: CDR1 LNHDA and CDR2 SQIVND (reference sequence). CDR3 loop: CASSIRTSGISGELFF. CDR3 in DNA: TGTGCCAGTAGTATTAGGACTAGCGGGATATCCGGGGAGCTGTTTTTT. The entire variable domain, with the rest obtained from reference TRBV19 and TRBJ2-2, is as follows: DGGITQSPKYLFRKEGQNVTLSCEQNLNHDAMYWYRQDPGQGLRLIYYSQIVNDFQKGDIAEGYSVSREKKESFPLTVTSAQKNPTAFYLCASSIRTSGISGELFFGEGSRLTVL.

This clone occurred a few times. CDR3 sequence: CASRGEGGISPLHF. The CDR3 DNA sequence: TGTGCCAGCAGGGGGGAGGGGGGAATTTCACCCCTCCACTTT. The gene calls are TRBV6-1 and TRBJ1-6; D may be TRBD1 (6 bases). Trimming cost V 6 bases and J 9 bases, with 15 bases left between them. CDR1 MNHNS and CDR2 SASEGT come from the germline V gene. The CDR3 runs to 14 residues.

This clone was picked up many times. V usage is TRBV7-2 and J usage is TRBJ1-1, with 7 bases aligning to TRBD1. The CDR3 runs to 14 residues. Germline values: CDR1 SGHTA, CDR2 FQGNSA. The J segment lost 1 base and the V segment lost 4 bases, leaving 3 bases of the junction unmatched. The CDR3 DNA is TGTGCCAGCAGCTATGGGACAGCGAACACTGAAGCTTTCTTT. Translating it yields CASSYGTANTEAFF.

The chain has TRBV10-1 and TRBJ1-1, with 10 bases that match TRBD1. With V trimmed by 6 bases and J by 10 bases, 8 bases remained unmatched. This CDR3 comprises 13 residues. Germline V CDR1 and CDR2: WNHNN, SYGVQD (reference sequence). The CDR3 region has the DNA TGCGCCAGCAGCTCCGGACAGGGGGTAAGAGCTTTCTTT. It encodes CASSSGQGVRAFF.

This chain links TRBV5-1 with TRBJ2-5; the D is unclear. The J call may be wrong; the DNA end is better matched by TRBJ2-7. CDR3 size: 13 residues. CDR1 is SGHRS and CDR2 is YFSETQ in the germline V gene. This CDR3 is CASSLEYGYEQYF. CDR3 nucleotide sequence: TGCGCCAGCAGCTTGGAATACGGGTACGAGCAGTACTTC.

The J gene is TRBJ2-7, the V gene TRBV6-5; D is possibly TRBD1 or TRBD2 (5 bases each). This CDR3 spans 14 amino acids. V was clipped by 5 bases and J by 2 bases, with 13 bases between them. Germline V lookup: CDR1 MNHEY, CDR2 SVGAGI. DNA for the CDR3: TGTGCCAGCAGTCTCCGGGACGGGCCCTACGAGCAGTACTTC. Protein sequence: CASSLRDGPYEQYF.

V usage is TRBV7-2 and J usage is TRBJ1-6, with D possibly matching TRBD1 (6 bases). Germline V lookup: CDR1 SGHTA, CDR2 FQGNSA. V dropped 9 bases and J dropped 9 bases, with 9 bases sitting between them. The CDR3 spans 11 residues. The CDR3: CARSTGSPLHF. CDR3 sequence (DNA): TGTGCCAGGTCGACAGGTTCACCCCTCCACTTT.

The chain joins TRBV5-1 to TRBJ2-2, with 11 nucleotides matching TRBD2. Germline-derived CDR1 and CDR2 are SGHRS and YFSETQ. Trimming at V came to 3 bases and at J to 6 bases, leaving 4 bases not matched to a gene. The CDR3 extends over 15 amino acids. CDR3 DNA sequence: TGCGCCAGCAGCTGGGCTAGCGGGAGGTCCGGGGAGCTGTTTTTT. This encodes CASSWASGRSGELFF.

The chain couples TRBV18 to TRBJ2-7; no definite D call. There are 13 residues in the CDR3. Trimming shortened V by 3 bases and J by 3 bases, and 9 bases separated the two germline ends. The germline gives CDR1 KGHSH, CDR2 LQKENI. CDR3 DNA sequence: TGTGCCAGCTCACCGGTTTTGGTCTACGAGCAGTACTTC. Translated, it gives CASSPVLVYEQYF.

Points on this clone: Other nucleotide sequences in the sample specify the same CDR3. The gene calls are TRBV7-3 and TRBJ1-1; TRBD1 matches 9 bases. Germline V gene sequence: CDR1 SGHTA, CDR2 FQGTGA. V lost 4 bases and J lost 4; bases outside the gene matches: 1. The CDR3 is 13 residues long. The CDR3 loop is CASSSDRGTEAFF. The CDR3 DNA reads TGTGCCAGCAGCTCGGACAGGGGCACTGAAGCTTTCTTT.

The gene calls are TRBV6-1 and TRBJ2-3, with TRBD2 matching 7 bases. CDR3 length equals 16 residues. The J segment lost 4 bases and the V segment lost 0 bases, leaving 7 bases of the junction unmatched. Per germline, CDR1 MNHNS and CDR2 SASEGT. This CDR3 reads CASSEALYGGSDTQYF. The CDR3 region has the DNA TGTGCCAGCAGTGAAGCGCTTTACGGGGGGTCAGATACGCAGTATTTT.